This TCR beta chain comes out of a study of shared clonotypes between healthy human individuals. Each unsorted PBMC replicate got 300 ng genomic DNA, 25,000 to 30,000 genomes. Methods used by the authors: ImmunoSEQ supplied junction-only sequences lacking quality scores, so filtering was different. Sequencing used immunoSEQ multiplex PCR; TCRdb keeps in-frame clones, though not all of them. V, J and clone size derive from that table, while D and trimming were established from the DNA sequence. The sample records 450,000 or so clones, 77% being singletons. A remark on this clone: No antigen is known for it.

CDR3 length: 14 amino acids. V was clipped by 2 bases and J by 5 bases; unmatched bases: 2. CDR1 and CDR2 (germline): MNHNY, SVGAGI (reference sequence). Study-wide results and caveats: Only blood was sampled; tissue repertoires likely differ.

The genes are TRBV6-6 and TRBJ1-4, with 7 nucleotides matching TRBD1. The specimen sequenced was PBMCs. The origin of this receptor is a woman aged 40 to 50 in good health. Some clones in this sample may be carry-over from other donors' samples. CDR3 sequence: CASSYRGRNEKLFF. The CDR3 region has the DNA TGTGCCAGCAGTTACAGGGGGCGAAATGAAAAACTGTTTTTT.